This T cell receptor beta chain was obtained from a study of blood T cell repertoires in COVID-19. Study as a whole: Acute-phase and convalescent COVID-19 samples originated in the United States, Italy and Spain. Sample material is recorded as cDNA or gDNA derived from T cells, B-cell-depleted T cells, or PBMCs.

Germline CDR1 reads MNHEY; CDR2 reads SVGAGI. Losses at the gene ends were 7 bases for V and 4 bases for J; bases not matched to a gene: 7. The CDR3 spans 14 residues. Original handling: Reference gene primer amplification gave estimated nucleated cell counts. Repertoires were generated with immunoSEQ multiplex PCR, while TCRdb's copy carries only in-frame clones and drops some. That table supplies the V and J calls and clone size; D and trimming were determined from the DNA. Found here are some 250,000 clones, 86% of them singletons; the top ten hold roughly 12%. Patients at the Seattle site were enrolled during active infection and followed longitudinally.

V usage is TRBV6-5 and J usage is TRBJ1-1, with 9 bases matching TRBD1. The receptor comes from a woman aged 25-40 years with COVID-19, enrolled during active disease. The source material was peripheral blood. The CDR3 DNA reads TGTGCCAGCATCCCCGGGACAGGGCCCACTGAAGCTTTCTTT. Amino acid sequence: CASIPGTGPTEAFF.